Described below is a single T cell receptor (beta chain) sequence and its context. The sample originates from a study of patients and donors after allogeneic stem cell transplantation. TCRdb called the RT-PCR reads again in MiXCR, with one record for every CDR3 protein. The table lists 10,000 to 15,000 distinct CDR3 sequences, approximately 25% of them singletons, with 40% to 65% in the top ten. The sequence came from a human donor who was either an allogeneic HSCT recipient or a stem cell or donor lymphocyte infusion donor (not recorded which). It is not recorded whose cells these are; they may come from a transplant donor. Sequencing was performed on blood, either unsorted or a sorted T cell fraction (not recorded which).

The CDR3 reads CAISLQPSGSRRETQYF. The CDR3 coding sequence is TGTGCCATCAGCCTTCAACCTAGCGGGAGTCGGAGGGAGACCCAGTACTTC. V usage is TRBV10-3 and J usage is TRBJ2-5; 10 bases are a match to TRBD2. The CDR3 is 17 amino acids. The germline gives CDR1 ENHRY, CDR2 SYGVKD. Trimming cost V 6 bases and J 5 bases; bases outside gene matches: 15.